Presented here are 17 T cell receptor beta chains from one specimen sequenced in a study of cytomegalovirus exposure and HLA in healthy donors. Both 60 Vbeta primers and 13 Jbeta primers went into the PCR. Data came from immunoSEQ multiplex PCR; TCRdb stores just in-frame clones and leaves some out. The data show 150,000 to 200,000 clones, around 76% seen once. Sequencing input: PBMCs. These receptors came from a man aged 30 to 39 in good health and CMV-seronegative.

Only one count was recorded for this clone. This chain connects TRBV9 to TRBJ2-7, with 7 bases matching TRBD1. Germline CDR1 SGDLS, CDR2 YYNGEE. V was clipped by 4 bases and J by 0 bases; unmatched bases: 7. CDR3 length equals 15 residues. The CDR3 protein is CASSFSGTDSYEQYF. CDR3 DNA: TGTGCCAGCAGCTTTTCCGGGACAGACTCCTACGAGCAGTACTTC.

This clone was recorded only once. J is TRBJ2-7 and V is TRBV7-9; D may be TRBD2 (5 bases). CDR1 SEHNR and CDR2 FQNEAQ come from the germline V gene (reference sequence). V gave up 2 bases and J gave up 1 base, with 9 bases separating them. The length of the CDR3 is 14 residues. The CDR3: CASSLLRDSYEQYF. CDR3 coding DNA: TGTGCCAGCAGCTTACTACGGGATTCCTACGAGCAGTACTTC.

The rearrangement uses TRBV20-1 and TRBJ2-7; D gene ambiguous. Germline CDR1 reads DFQATT; CDR2 reads SNEGSKA (reference sequence). The CDR3 extends over 10 amino acids. Trimming shortened V by 6 bases and J by 7 bases, and 10 bases separated the two germline ends. CDR3 sequence: CSAQAREQYF. In nucleotides, the CDR3 is TGCAGTGCGCAAGCGAGGGAGCAGTACTTC.

The chain uses TRBV10-2 and TRBJ1-5; D not certain. This CDR3 region has 13 residues. Germline CDR1 is WSHSY and CDR2 is SAAADI. V was shortened by 3 bases and J by 2 bases, with 5 bases between the two germline ends. The CDR3 nucleotides are TGCGCCAGCAGTGACAGGCGCAATCAGCCCCAGCATTTT. Translation: CASSDRRNQPQHF.

This clone was observed a single time. This chain uses TRBV14 with TRBJ2-7, with 12 nucleotides matching TRBD2. The CDR3 extends over 15 amino acids. V lost 1 base, J lost 2 bases, and 0 bases stayed unmatched. Per the germline V gene, CDR1 is SGHDN and CDR2 is FVKESK. As DNA, the CDR3 is TGTGCCAGCAGCCAAGCTAGCGGGAGGGCCTACGAGCAGTACTTC. Translating it yields CASSQASGRAYEQYF.

J is TRBJ2-6 and V is TRBV6-6; D not resolved. The length of the CDR3 is 16 residues. Trimming left V 2 bases short and J 0 bases short, with 8 bases between. CDR1 and CDR2 (germline): MNHNY, SVGAGI (reference sequence). The CDR3 DNA reads as TGTGCCAGCAGTTACCCGAGGAGCTCTGGGGCCAACGTCCTGACTTTC. This codes for CASSYPRSSGANVLTF.

V gene TRBV7-2 combines with J gene TRBJ1-5; TRBD1 might be the D (5 bases). This CDR3 has 15 amino acids. Between the trimmed V and J ends, which lost 5 bases and 6 bases, there was a span of 17 bases. The germline V gene encodes CDR1 SGHTA and CDR2 FQGNSA. CDR3 residues: CASSRGLRGAQPQHF. The CDR3 DNA reads as TGTGCCAGCAGCCGAGGCCTAAGGGGCGCTCAGCCCCAGCATTTT.

The chain is built from TRBV15 and TRBJ1-1; D is unresolved. The CDR3 runs 17 residues. Germline CDR1 and CDR2: LNHNV and YYDKDF (reference sequence). V was clipped by 0 bases and J by 0 bases, with 14 bases between them. CDR3 sequence reads: CATSRDGWAGMNTEAFF. DNA for the CDR3: TGTGCCACCAGCAGAGATGGGTGGGCGGGCATGAACACTGAAGCTTTCTTT.

The chain combines TRBV4-1 with TRBJ1-2; D possibly corresponds to TRBD1 (6 bases). The CDR3 spans 15 residues. Deletions cut 0 bases from V and 2 bases from J, with 10 bases between. Germline V gene sequence: CDR1 MGHRA, CDR2 YSYEKL. The CDR3 sequence: CASSQDLDSNYGYTF. CDR3 DNA sequence: TGCGCCAGCAGCCAAGATCTGGACAGCAACTATGGCTACACCTTC.

The CDR3 protein is CASSLGEDTEAFF. In DNA form, the CDR3 reads TGTGCCAGCAGCTTGGGAGAGGACACTGAAGCTTTCTTT. This chain connects TRBV7-3 to TRBJ1-1, with D hard to call. This CDR3 is built from 13 residues. V lost 3 bases and J 3 bases, leaving 8 bases between the germline ends. From germline, CDR1 is SGHTA and CDR2 FQGTGA.

The genes are TRBV21-1 and TRBJ2-7; TRBD2 is the table's D call and was not checked against the DNA. TRBV21-1 is a documented pseudogene. This CDR3 contains 18 residues. The CDR3 DNA sequence: TGTGCCAGCAGCAAAGCAAGGAGCGGGGCTTATCCCCCTTACGAGCAGTACTTC. It yields the protein CASSKARSGAYPPYEQYF.

The chain joins TRBV28 to TRBJ2-7; perhaps TRBD1 as D (6 bases). Trimming cost V 7 bases and J 0 bases, with 13 bases left between them. Germline V gene lookup returns CDR1 MDHEN and CDR2 SYDVKM. This CDR3 contains 14 residues. The CDR3 region is CASTSTGSSYEQYF. CDR3 nucleotide sequence: TGTGCCAGCACCTCGACAGGAAGCTCCTACGAGCAGTACTTC.

This clone was seen only a few times. V is TRBV5-6 and J is TRBJ1-2; TRBD1 might be the D (6 bases). V was cut by 3 bases and J by 10 bases, with 19 bases left in between. CDR1 SGHDT and CDR2 YYEEEE come from the germline V gene. CDR3 length equals 14 residues. CDR3 in amino acids: CASSWTQQGKAYTF. DNA of the CDR3: TGTGCCAGCAGCTGGACCCAACAGGGTAAAGCCTACACCTTC. Based on the CDR3 plus reference TRBV5-6 and TRBJ1-2, the full variable domain is DAGVTQSPTHLIKTRGQQVTLRCSPKSGHDTVSWYQQALGQGPQFIFQYYEEEERQRGNFPDRFSGHQFPNYSSELNVNALLLGDSALYLCASSWTQQGKAYTFGSGTRLTVV.

This chain uses TRBV2 with TRBJ2-3, with TRBD2 identical over 11 bases. The CDR3 consists of 15 residues. CDR1 and CDR2 from the germline V gene are SNHLY and FYNNEI. Trimming cost V 6 bases and J 6 bases; bases outside gene matches: 8. The CDR3 here is CASRKLAGEGDTQYF. In DNA form, the CDR3 reads TGTGCCAGCAGGAAACTAGCGGGAGAAGGTGATACGCAGTATTTT.

The V gene is TRBV9, the J gene TRBJ2-5, with a weak D call TRBD2 (6 bases). This CDR3 contains 14 residues. Trimming took 3 bases from V and 1 from J, leaving 10 bases between them. Germline values: CDR1 SGDLS, CDR2 YYNGEE. Written as DNA, the CDR3 is TGTGCCAGCAGCGGCGGGGCGGTCCAAGAGACCCAGTACTTC. It codes for CASSGGAVQETQYF.

The chain uses TRBV7-6 and TRBJ2-1; D is unresolved. Germline CDR1 reads SGHVS; CDR2 reads FNYEAQ. Trimming removed 5 bases at V and 15 bases at J, with 11 bases between. This CDR3 spans 10 amino acids. The CDR3 nucleotides read TGTGCCAGCAGCCCCGGAGCGTTGTTCTTC. It is translated as CASSPGALFF.

CDR3 residues: CASRGTGELFF. The CDR3 region has the DNA TGTGCCAGCCGGGGGACCGGGGAGCTGTTTTTT. This rearrangement joins TRBV28 to TRBJ2-2; D may be TRBD2 (6 bases). Deletions cut 8 bases from V and 5 bases from J, with 6 bases between. The CDR3 spans 11 residues. Germline CDR1 MDHEN, CDR2 SYDVKM.